This T cell receptor beta chain stems from a study of blood T cell repertoires in COVID-19. Here immunoSEQ multiplex PCR was the method, and the copy in TCRdb shows in-frame clones only, minus some. The sample lists some 200,000 clones; around 90% were seen once. V was cut by 10 bases and J by 6 bases, with 19 bases left in between. The germline V gene encodes CDR1 SNHLY and CDR2 FYNNEI. This CDR3 is built from 13 residues. The chain couples TRBV2 to TRBJ2-7; tentatively, D is TRBD2 (5 bases). The sequenced sample was PBMCs or T cells enriched from blood (not recorded which). This clonotype was sampled from a woman aged 25-40 years who had recovered from COVID-19. The CDR3 region has the DNA TGTGCCACGGGGATTTTTGAGGGCTCCGAGCAGTACTTC. The encoded protein is CATGIFEGSEQYF.